This TCR beta chain was recorded in a study of T cells after yellow fever vaccination. Researchers made TCR cDNA using 5'RACE template switching, and this step added a universal primer site and UMIs. Using its own MiXCR run on the 5' RACE reads, TCRdb lists one record per CDR3 protein. Of 300,000 to 350,000 distinct CDR3 sequences in the sample, 3.5% to 4.5% were seen once. This clonotype was picked up a small number of times. Trimming took off 0 bases at V and 5 bases at J, with 13 bases between the two ends. CDR3 size: 15 residues. From germline, CDR1 is MGHDK and CDR2 SYGVNS. Here the sequenced sample was PBMCs, taken 15 days after the yellow fever booster vaccination. The chain recombines TRBV25-1 with TRBJ1-1; tentatively, D is TRBD1 (6 bases). This sequence originates from a man in his late teens or twenties who received the YFV17D yellow fever vaccine. This chain's CDR3 is CASSEYGFQGTEAFF. The CDR3 DNA follows: TGTGCCAGCAGTGAATATGGCTTCCAGGGGACTGAAGCTTTCTTT.